These 2 T cell receptor beta chains were all obtained from the same sample, sequenced in a study of T cells in Graves' hyperthyroidism and ophthalmopathy. The investigators amplified TCR beta CDR3 regions from RNA transcripts. In the first-round RT-PCR of the TCR CDR3, the HTBI primer set was used. Each CDR3 protein gets one entry after TCRdb re-called the multiplex PCR reads with MiXCR. This sample has hundreds of thousands of distinct CDR3 sequences; roughly 14% occur once, and the top ten carry about 5.8%. Sequenced sample: blood. The receptors originated from a woman in her 30s with Graves' hyperthyroidism that later progressed to Graves' ophthalmopathy.

This clonotype has only a few counts. This chain links TRBV9 with TRBJ2-7, with 7 nucleotides matching TRBD2. Germline-derived CDR1 and CDR2 are SGDLS and YYNGEE. The V gene end was trimmed by 1 base and the J gene end by 5 bases; junction bases not matched to a gene: 6. The CDR3 loop spans 14 amino acids. CDR3 loop: CASSVSGDPNEQYF. CDR3 sequence (DNA): TGTGCCAGCAGCGTAAGCGGGGACCCTAACGAGCAGTACTTC.

The chain carries TRBV19 and TRBJ1-2, with a tentative D call TRBD1 (5 bases). The CDR3 sequence is 12 residues long. Germline V gene sequence: CDR1 LNHDA, CDR2 SQIVND (reference sequence). Trimming shortened V by 4 bases and J by 8 bases, and 11 bases separated the two germline ends. In DNA form, the CDR3 reads TGTGCCAGTAGTACCCGACAGAGGGGCTACACCTTC. Translated, it gives CASSTRQRGYTF. Based on the CDR3 plus reference TRBV19 and TRBJ1-2, the full variable domain is DGGITQSPKYLFRKEGQNVTLSCEQNLNHDAMYWYRQDPGQGLRLIYYSQIVNDFQKGDIAEGYSVSREKKESFPLTVTSAQKNPTAFYLCASSTRQRGYTFGSGTRLTVV.